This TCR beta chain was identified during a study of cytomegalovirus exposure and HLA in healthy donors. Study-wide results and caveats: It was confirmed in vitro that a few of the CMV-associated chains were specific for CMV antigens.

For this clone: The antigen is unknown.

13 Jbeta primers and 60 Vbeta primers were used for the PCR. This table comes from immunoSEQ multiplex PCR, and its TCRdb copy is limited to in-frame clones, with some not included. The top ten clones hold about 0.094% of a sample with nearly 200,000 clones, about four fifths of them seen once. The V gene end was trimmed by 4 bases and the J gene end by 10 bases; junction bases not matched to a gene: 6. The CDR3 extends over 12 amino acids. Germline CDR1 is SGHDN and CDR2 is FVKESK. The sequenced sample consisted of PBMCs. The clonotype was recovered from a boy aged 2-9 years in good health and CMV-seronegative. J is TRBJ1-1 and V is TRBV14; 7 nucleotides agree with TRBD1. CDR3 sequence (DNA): TGTGCCAGCAGCCTGACAGGGTTTGGAGCTTTCTTT. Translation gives CASSLTGFGAFF.